Described below is a single TCR beta chain sequence and its context. Its antigen is as yet unknown. This entry belongs to a study of T cell responses to AZD1222 COVID-19 vaccine. Study-level information: Researchers grouped second doses given at about 4 or about 12 weeks into one pool. Study outcomes and limitations: Elevations in Spike-specific TCR breadth and depth followed administration of two AZD1222 doses. The donor cohort was predominantly white British with a female majority, and clonal diversity may have been underestimated. With dominance at 160-218 and 743-854, vaccine-associated CD4 TCRs spanned spike.

The CDR3 totals 15 residues. Between the trimmed V and J ends, which lost 5 bases and 0 bases, there was a span of 12 bases. CDR1 SGHVS and CDR2 FQNEAQ come from the germline V gene. Data came from immunoSEQ multiplex PCR; TCRdb stores just in-frame clones and leaves some out. The profile covers more than 110,000 clones, with about 92% appearing a single time and roughly 9% taken by the ten largest. This specimen consisted of peripheral blood, obtained on day 0 of AZD1222 vaccination. The V and J genes are TRBV7-8 and TRBJ2-3; D uncertain. This receptor was obtained from an adult in good health. Here the CDR3 reads CASSPRSSSTDTQYF. In DNA form, the CDR3 reads TGTGCCAGCAGCCCAAGGTCTTCTAGCACAGATACGCAGTATTTT.